The present TCR beta chain was sequenced within a study of T cell clones after liver transplantation. Study results and limitations: In 5 of 8 subjects, circulating graft-donor-reactive CD4 TCRbeta sequences fell significantly after transplant.

Trimming took 8 bases from V and 6 from J; bases not matched to a gene: 12. Germline V CDR1 and CDR2: ENHRY, SYGVKD. This CDR3 region has 16 residues. The method was immunoSEQ multiplex PCR; TCRdb's version includes in-frame clones alone and lacks a portion of them. Altogether approximately 51,000 clones are present, roughly 90% being singletons, with the ten largest covering approximately 15%. On this clone itself: Its antigen is unknown.

This TCR was recovered from a human patient who received a liver transplant. The graft donor may have given rise to some T cells. The chain recombines TRBV10-3 with TRBJ2-7; 14 nucleotides match TRBD2. The sequencing here drew on CD8+ T cells from blood, taken 12 months after liver transplant. CDR3 coding DNA: TGTGCCATCGGTTCGACGGGACTAGCGGGAGTAGGCGAGCAGTACTTC. Its protein is CAIGSTGLAGVGEQYF.